This TCR beta chain was recovered during a study of OX40 agonist ivuxolimab in advanced cancers. Across the whole study: Administration of intravenous ivuxolimab to patients occurred every 2 weeks at 0.01 to 10 mg/kg.

Trimming shortened V by 2 bases and J by 6 bases, and 9 bases separated the two germline ends. This CDR3 comprises 12 residues. The germline V gene encodes CDR1 SGHRS and CDR2 YFSETQ. Study-wide results and caveats: Researchers did not determine the expanded peripheral T cells' antigen specificity.

Profiled with immunoSEQ multiplex PCR; TCRdb holds only in-frame clones, not every one. In the table there are about 62,000 clones, roughly 88% of which are singletons. Any history of autoimmune disease or systemic immunosuppression disqualified patients. Collection of blood occurred at baseline, at cycle 4 day 1, and at cycle 7 day 1. As concerns this clone: What it binds is not known.

This material consisted of CD4+ or CD8+ T cells sorted from blood, taken in a trial of the OX40 agonist ivuxolimab. This chain joins TRBV5-1 and TRBJ2-7, with D unclear. This TCR derives from an adult with an advanced solid tumor such as melanoma, head and neck, liver or kidney cancer. The CDR3 DNA sequence: TGCGCCAGCAGCTTAGATGTCGGCGAGCAGTACTTC. Its translation: CASSLDVGEQYF.